Each of the 31 T cell receptor beta chains below was sequenced from the same sample in a study of shared clonotypes between healthy human individuals. The assay was immunoSEQ multiplex PCR, and TCRdb's table has in-frame clones only and misses some. The table lists about 2 million clones, 85% to 95% of them singletons. The specimen was naive CD4+ T cells sorted from blood. Subset noted: CD45RA+ positively selected. Source of these receptors: a man aged 18 to 29 in good health.

The chain recombines TRBV18 with TRBJ1-1, with D uncertain. Per germline, CDR1 KGHSH and CDR2 LQKENI. Trimming stripped 0 bases from V and 1 base from J, with 9 bases between. The CDR3 consists of 15 residues. Here the CDR3 DNA reads TGTGCCAGCTCACCACCCCAGGAGCGGAACACTGAAGCTTTCTTT. Translating gives CASSPPQERNTEAFF.

Concerning this clone itself: The identical CDR3 is also encoded by other nucleotide sequences in the sample. The V call is TRBV12-5, the J call TRBJ1-1, with D possibly being TRBD1 (5 bases). Trimming removed 1 base from V and 4 bases from J, with 7 bases in between. Per germline, CDR1 LGHNT and CDR2 FRNRAP. The CDR3 extends over 13 amino acids. The CDR3 nucleotides are TGTGCTAGTGGTTTGGGCCAGGGCACTGAAGCTTTCTTT. It specifies CASGLGQGTEAFF.

The rearrangement joins TRBV9 to TRBJ2-7, with a weak D call TRBD2 (6 bases). Germline values: CDR1 SGDLS, CDR2 YYNGEE. V was shortened by 4 bases and J by 5 bases, with 13 bases between the two germline ends. This CDR3 has 13 residues. The CDR3 DNA is TGTGCCAGCAGCCCATGGGGCGGGAACGAGCAGTACTTC. This codes for CASSPWGGNEQYF. Full variable domain (remainder filled in from reference TRBV9 and TRBJ2-7): DSGVTQTPKHLITATGQRVTLRCSPRSGDLSVYWYQQSLDQGLQFLIQYYNGEERAKGNILERFSAQQFPDLHSELNLSSLELGDSALYFCASSPWGGNEQYFGPGTRLTVT.

The rearrangement links TRBV20-1 to TRBJ2-1; D is unresolved. Per germline, CDR1 DFQATT and CDR2 SNEGSKA (reference sequence). The CDR3 has 11 residues. CDR3 in DNA: TGCGCCGCAGGAGCCTACAATGAGCAGTTCTTC. This sequence encodes CAAGAYNEQFF.

J is TRBJ2-7 and V is TRBV19, with 10 bases matching TRBD2. CDR3 length equals 15 residues. Germline V gene data show CDR1 as LNHDA and CDR2 as SQIVND (reference sequence). V dropped 0 bases and J dropped 3; count of bases not matched to a gene: 2. The CDR3 reads CASSIDRTSGYEQYF. In DNA, the CDR3 is TGTGCCAGTAGTATAGATCGGACTAGCGGCTACGAGCAGTACTTC.

This rearrangement joins TRBV7-9 to TRBJ1-2; tentative D call: TRBD1 (6 bases). V shed 4 bases and J shed 2 bases, with 17 bases lying between them. The germline V gene encodes CDR1 SEHNR and CDR2 FQNEAQ (reference sequence). CDR3 length: 16 amino acids. CDR3 region: CASSSMGAEPNYGYTF. CDR3 coding DNA: TGTGCCAGCAGCTCAATGGGGGCAGAACCCAACTATGGCTACACCTTC.

The chain carries TRBV21-1 and TRBJ2-3; the listed D gene, TRBD2, was not tested against the DNA. TRBV21-1 is given as a pseudogene. This CDR3 spans 14 amino acids. The CDR3 reads CASRIARHTDTQYF. DNA of the CDR3: TGTGCCAGCAGGATAGCGAGGCACACAGATACGCAGTATTTT.

In its sample, this clone was seen once. Other DNA sequences of this sample code for an identical CDR3. The J gene is TRBJ2-7, the V gene TRBV28, with D possibly TRBD1 on 6 matching bases. Germline V gene data show CDR1 as MDHEN and CDR2 as SYDVKM. V dropped 3 bases and J dropped 0 bases, with 9 bases sitting between them. The CDR3 sequence is 14 residues long. The CDR3 spells CASSFRGSSYEQYF. CDR3 DNA sequence: TGTGCCAGCAGTTTCAGGGGCAGCTCCTACGAGCAGTACTTC.

This sequence joins TRBV5-1 and TRBJ2-5, with D perhaps given as TRBD1 or TRBD2 (5 bases each). Germline CDR1 reads SGHRS; CDR2 reads YFSETQ. Trimming stripped 0 bases from V and 5 bases from J, with 17 bases between. The CDR3 contains 16 residues. CDR3 DNA: TGCGCCAGCAGCTTGGCCCGGGGCAGAGTGGAGGAGACCCAGTACTTC. Its translation: CASSLARGRVEETQYF.

A remark on this clone: At one boundary the junction diverges from the germline segment, which might be a read error. The chain employs TRBV6-1 and TRBJ1-6; 8 positions agree with TRBD1. Germline assignment: CDR1 MNHNS and CDR2 SASEGT. The CDR3 covers 13 residues. CDR3 region: CASSEGTDRAGYF. DNA for the CDR3: TGTGCCAGCAGTGAGGGAACGGACAGGGCCGGGTACTTT.

The chain joins TRBV9 to TRBJ2-7; TRBD2 might be the D (5 bases). The V end lost 4 bases, the J end lost 3 bases, and 14 bases lay between the germline ends. Germline CDR1 SGDLS, CDR2 YYNGEE. There are 14 residues in the CDR3. The CDR3 protein is CASSPQSGNYEQYF. CDR3 coding DNA: TGTGCCAGCAGCCCCCAGAGCGGCAACTACGAGCAGTACTTC.

This clone was counted once. The chain links TRBV30 to TRBJ1-2, with 8 bases identical to TRBD1. The CDR3 length is 11 residues. Germline V gene lookup returns CDR1 GTSNPN and CDR2 SVGIG (reference sequence). V lost 3 bases and J lost 8; bases outside the gene matches: 2. CDR3 nucleotides: TGTGCCTGGAGGAGGGACAGGGGCTACACCTTC. The encoded protein is CAWRRDRGYTF.

The chain couples TRBV18 to TRBJ2-7; D perhaps matches TRBD2 (6 bases). Germline V CDR1 and CDR2: KGHSH, LQKENI. The CDR3 spans 13 residues. Trimming left V 8 bases short and J 2 bases short, with 13 bases between. For the CDR3, the DNA is TGTGCCAGCGGGTCGGGAGTAACCTACGAGCAGTACTTC. Its translation is CASGSGVTYEQYF.

In the case of this clone: This CDR3 fails to terminate in the conserved phenylalanine or tryptophan, so it likely reflects a read error. The DNA is left out, because the CDR3 cannot be placed on it with certainty; the CDR3 is given as TCRdb lists it. The chain uses TRBV4-3 and TRBJ1-5; the D segment call TRBD1 is taken from the table without a DNA check. With termini counted, the CDR3 has 14 amino acids. CDR1 is LGHNA, CDR2 YSLEER, per germline. This CDR3 is CASSQDGDRPEPHL.

V usage is TRBV18 and J usage is TRBJ2-7, with D maybe TRBD1 (5 bases). CDR1 and CDR2 from the germline V gene are KGHSH and LQKENI. V was pared by 5 bases and J by 2 bases, with 13 bases between. There are 14 residues in the CDR3. CDR3 bases: TGTGCCAGCTCATACCGCGGACAAGCCTACGAGCAGTACTTC. Residues: CASSYRGQAYEQYF.

The CDR3 DNA is TGTGCCAGCAGCCCGCCTGGGCAGGACGATCAGTTCTTC. Its translation is CASSPPGQDDQFF. The chain couples TRBV11-2 to TRBJ2-1; no clear D gene. CDR3 size: 13 residues. Trimming took off 5 bases at V and 13 bases at J, with 18 bases between the two ends. The germline V gene encodes CDR1 SGHAT and CDR2 FQNNGV.

The chain couples TRBV19 to TRBJ1-1; a weak D match, TRBD1 (6 bases). Germline CDR1 and CDR2: LNHDA and SQIVND (reference sequence). CDR3 length: 15 residues. Trimming took off 5 bases at V and 0 bases at J, with 13 bases between the two ends. The CDR3 protein is CASSVRQVMNTEAFF. The CDR3 DNA reads as TGTGCCAGTAGTGTTAGACAGGTCATGAACACTGAAGCTTTCTTT.

The V call is TRBV2, the J call TRBJ2-1, with D perhaps matching TRBD1 (6 bases). Trimming stripped 8 bases from V and 7 bases from J, with 15 bases between. The CDR3 runs to 13 residues. The germline gives CDR1 SNHLY, CDR2 FYNNEI. CDR3 coding DNA: TGTGCCAGCTGCCTGGGACAACATAATGAGCAGTTCTTC. Its translation is CASCLGQHNEQFF.

The chain couples TRBV19 to TRBJ2-1; D is unclear. CDR3 length equals 16 residues. V gave up 3 bases and J gave up 10 bases, with 22 bases separating them. Germline V gene sequence: CDR1 LNHDA, CDR2 SQIVND (reference sequence). CDR3 DNA: TGTGCCAGTAGTATGCAAGGGAAGGTGGAAATTAGGGAGCAGTTCTTC. This encodes CASSMQGKVEIREQFF.

This chain joins TRBV6-1 and TRBJ2-1, with TRBD1 as a possible D gene (5 bases). The germline CDR1 and CDR2 sequences are MNHNS and SASEGT. The CDR3 contains 17 residues. Trimming took 0 bases from V and 4 from J, leaving 16 bases between them. In DNA, the CDR3 is TGTGCCAGCAGTGAAGCGTCAAAAGGGGTCCCGTACAATGAGCAGTTCTTC. Protein product: CASSEASKGVPYNEQFF.

The chain combines TRBV5-5 with TRBJ2-5; D might be TRBD2 (5 bases). V lost 7 bases and J lost 1, with 11 bases in between. This CDR3 contains 13 residues. The germline CDR1 and CDR2 sequences are SGHKS and YYEKEE (reference sequence). The CDR3 sequence: CASDTGFQETQYF. The CDR3 DNA sequence: TGTGCCAGCGACACGGGGTTCCAAGAGACCCAGTACTTC.

Concerning this clone: Other DNA sequences of this sample code for an identical CDR3. Here the CDR3 reads CAISELGLETQYF. DNA for the CDR3: TGTGCCATCAGTGAGTTGGGGCTTGAGACCCAGTACTTC. The chain employs TRBV10-3 and TRBJ2-5; a possible D gene is TRBD1 (5 bases). The CDR3 runs to 13 residues. V lost 1 base to trimming and J lost 5 bases, with 8 bases between them. From germline, CDR1 is ENHRY and CDR2 SYGVKD.

The chain couples TRBV7-9 to TRBJ2-3; possible D gene TRBD2, 5 bases. V lost 2 bases to trimming and J lost 3 bases, with 12 bases between them. This CDR3 spans 15 amino acids. Germline V gene lookup returns CDR1 SEHNR and CDR2 FQNEAQ (reference sequence). The CDR3 protein is CASSLFSGGTDTQYF. The CDR3 DNA is TGTGCCAGCAGCTTATTCAGCGGAGGAACAGATACGCAGTATTTT.

About this clone: The same CDR3 also results from other DNA sequences found in this sample. The V call is TRBV20-1, the J call TRBJ1-2; D gene unclear. Germline V gives CDR1 DFQATT, CDR2 SNEGSKA (reference sequence). CDR3 length: 11 residues. Trimming took 6 bases from V and 3 from J, leaving 8 bases between them. The CDR3 here is CSAGGDYGYTF. CDR3 DNA: TGCAGTGCGGGTGGAGACTATGGCTACACCTTC.

The V call is TRBV19, the J call TRBJ1-2, with 9 bases matching TRBD1. Germline-derived CDR1 and CDR2 are LNHDA and SQIVND (reference sequence). The CDR3 sequence is 15 residues long. After removal of 6 bases from V and 6 bases from J, the junction contained 11 bases not matched to a gene. The CDR3 is CASSQDDGDRDGYTF. The CDR3 region has the DNA TGTGCCAGTAGCCAGGATGACGGGGACAGGGATGGCTACACCTTC.

The chain has TRBV2 and TRBJ2-3; D unresolved. This CDR3 has 12 amino acids. The germline CDR1 and CDR2 sequences are SNHLY and FYNNEI. V was shortened by 2 bases and J by 7 bases, with 7 bases between the two germline ends. This CDR3 is CASSERWYTQYF. CDR3 DNA sequence: TGTGCCAGCAGTGAAAGGTGGTATACGCAGTATTTT.

The J gene is TRBJ1-1, the V gene TRBV30; the match to TRBD1 covers 9 bases. The J segment lost 3 bases and the V segment lost 6 bases, leaving 8 bases of the junction unmatched. Germline values: CDR1 GTSNPN, CDR2 SVGIG (reference sequence). CDR3 length: 14 residues. The CDR3 here is CACYRGLRDTEAFF. CDR3 bases: TGTGCCTGCTACAGGGGGCTCCGGGACACTGAAGCTTTCTTT.

This clone was counted ten times or more. Distinct nucleotide sequences in the sample also encode this CDR3. The chain is built from TRBV15 and TRBJ1-6, with D unresolved. CDR3 length equals 14 residues. The germline V gene has CDR1 LNHNV and CDR2 YYDKDF (reference sequence). V lost 3 bases and J lost 5, with 8 bases in between. CDR3 protein: CATSRDFNNSPLHF. CDR3 sequence (DNA): TGTGCCACCAGCAGGGATTTCAATAATTCACCCCTCCACTTT.

The chain recombines TRBV5-1 with TRBJ2-2, with D hard to call. Trimming cost V 0 bases and J 7 bases, with 10 bases left between them. CDR1 SGHRS and CDR2 YFSETQ come from the germline V gene. The CDR3 covers 14 residues. The CDR3: CASSLERTGGELFF. The CDR3 bases are TGCGCCAGCAGCTTGGAAAGGACGGGCGGGGAGCTGTTTTTT. Supplemented by reference TRBV5-1 and TRBJ2-2, the full variable domain reads KAGVTQTPRYLIKTRGQQVTLSCSPISGHRSVSWYQQTPGQGLQFLFEYFSETQRNKGNFPGRFSGRQFSNSRSEMNVSTLELGDSALYLCASSLERTGGELFFGEGSRLTVL.

The gene calls are TRBV7-2 and TRBJ2-7; tentatively, D is TRBD1 (5 bases). The CDR3 sequence is 15 residues long. V shed 2 bases and J shed 6 bases, with 17 bases lying between them. Germline values: CDR1 SGHTA, CDR2 FQGNSA. The CDR3, as DNA: TGTGCCAGCAGCTTAAGTAGGGGCCCTACAGGCGAGCAGTACTTC. The encoded protein is CASSLSRGPTGEQYF.

The rearrangement joins TRBV7-8 to TRBJ2-5; D perhaps matches TRBD2 (5 bases). The CDR3 runs to 14 residues. Trimming took off 5 bases at V and 5 bases at J, with 15 bases between the two ends. Germline CDR1 is SGHVS and CDR2 is FQNEAQ. As DNA, the CDR3 is TGTGCCAGCAGCCCGTCGGGAAGTCTGGAGACCCAGTACTTC. Amino acids: CASSPSGSLETQYF.